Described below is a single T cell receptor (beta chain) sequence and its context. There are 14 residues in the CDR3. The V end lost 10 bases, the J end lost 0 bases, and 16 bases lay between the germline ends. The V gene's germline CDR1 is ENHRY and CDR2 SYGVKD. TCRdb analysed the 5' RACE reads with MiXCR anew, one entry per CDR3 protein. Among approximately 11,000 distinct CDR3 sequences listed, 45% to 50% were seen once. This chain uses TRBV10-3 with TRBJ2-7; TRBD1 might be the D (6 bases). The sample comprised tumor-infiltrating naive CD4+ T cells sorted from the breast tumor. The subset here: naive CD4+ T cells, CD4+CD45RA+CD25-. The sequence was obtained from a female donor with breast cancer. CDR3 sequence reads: CANKGGMSSYEQYF. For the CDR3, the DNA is TGTGCCAACAAAGGGGGAATGAGCTCCTACGAGCAGTACTTC.